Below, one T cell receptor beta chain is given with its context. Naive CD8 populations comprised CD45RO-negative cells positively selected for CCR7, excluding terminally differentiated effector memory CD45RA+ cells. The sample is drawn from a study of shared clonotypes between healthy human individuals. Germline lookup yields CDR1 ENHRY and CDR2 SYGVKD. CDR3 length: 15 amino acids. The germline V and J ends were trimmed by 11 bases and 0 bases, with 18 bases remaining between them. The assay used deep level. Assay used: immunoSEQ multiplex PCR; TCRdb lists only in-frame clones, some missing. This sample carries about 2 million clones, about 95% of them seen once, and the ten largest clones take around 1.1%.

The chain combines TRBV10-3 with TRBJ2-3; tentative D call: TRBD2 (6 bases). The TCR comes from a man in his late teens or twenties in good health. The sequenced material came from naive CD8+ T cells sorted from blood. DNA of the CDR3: TGTGCCGCTTCAACAGGAGGGCATAGCACAGATACGCAGTATTTT. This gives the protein CAASTGGHSTDTQYF.